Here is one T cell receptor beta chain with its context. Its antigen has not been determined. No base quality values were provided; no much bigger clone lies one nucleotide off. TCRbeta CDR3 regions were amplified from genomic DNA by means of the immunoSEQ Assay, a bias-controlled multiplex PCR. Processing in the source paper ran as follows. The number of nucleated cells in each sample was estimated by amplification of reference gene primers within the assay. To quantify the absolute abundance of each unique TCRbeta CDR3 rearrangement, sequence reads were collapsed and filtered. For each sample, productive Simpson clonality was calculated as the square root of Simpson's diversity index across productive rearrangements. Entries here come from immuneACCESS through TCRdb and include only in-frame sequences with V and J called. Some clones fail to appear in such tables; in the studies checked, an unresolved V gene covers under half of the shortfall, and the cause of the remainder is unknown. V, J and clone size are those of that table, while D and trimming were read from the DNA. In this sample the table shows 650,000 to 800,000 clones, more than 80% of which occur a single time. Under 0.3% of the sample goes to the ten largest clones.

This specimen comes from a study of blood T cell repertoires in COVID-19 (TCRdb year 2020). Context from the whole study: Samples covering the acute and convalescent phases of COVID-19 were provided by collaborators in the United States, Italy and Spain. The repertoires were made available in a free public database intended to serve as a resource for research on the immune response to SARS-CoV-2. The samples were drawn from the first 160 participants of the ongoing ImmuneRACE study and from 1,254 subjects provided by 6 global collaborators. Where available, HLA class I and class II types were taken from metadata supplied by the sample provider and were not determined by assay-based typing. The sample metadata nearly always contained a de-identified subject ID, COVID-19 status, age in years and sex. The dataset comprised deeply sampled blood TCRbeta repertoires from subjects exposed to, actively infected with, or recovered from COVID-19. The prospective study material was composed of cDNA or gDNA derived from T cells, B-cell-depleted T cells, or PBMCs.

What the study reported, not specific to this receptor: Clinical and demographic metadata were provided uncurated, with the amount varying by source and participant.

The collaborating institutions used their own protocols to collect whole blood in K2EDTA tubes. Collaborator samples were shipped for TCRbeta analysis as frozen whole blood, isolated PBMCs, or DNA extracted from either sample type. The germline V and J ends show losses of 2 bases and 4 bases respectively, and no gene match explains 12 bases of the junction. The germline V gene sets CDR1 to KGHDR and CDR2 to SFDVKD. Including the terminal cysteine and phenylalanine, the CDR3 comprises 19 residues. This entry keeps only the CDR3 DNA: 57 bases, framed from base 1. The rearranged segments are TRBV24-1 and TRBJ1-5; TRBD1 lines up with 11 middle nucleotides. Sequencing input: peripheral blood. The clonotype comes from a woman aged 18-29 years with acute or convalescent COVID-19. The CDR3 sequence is CATSDSGGTGGWGNQPQHF. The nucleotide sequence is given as TGTGCCACCAGTGATTCGGGCGGGACAGGGGGGTGGGGGAATCAGCCCCAGCATTTT.